This T cell receptor beta chain stems from a study of blood T cell repertoires in COVID-19. Background on the study: Samples came from the United States, Italy and Spain, spanning acute and convalescent COVID-19. Sources were T cells, B-cell-depleted T cells, or PBMCs; the material itself was cDNA or gDNA.

In the study's own analysis: Reference gene primers were amplified, and this amplification served to estimate nucleated cell counts. Repertoires were generated with immunoSEQ multiplex PCR, while TCRdb's copy carries only in-frame clones and drops some. V, J and clone size are those of that table, while D and trimming were read from the DNA. Of under 150,000 clones listed, around nine tenths are singletons. Germline V gives CDR1 SGHKS, CDR2 YYEKEE (reference sequence). The V end was cut by 4 bases, the J end by 8 bases, with 12 bases between. The CDR3 has 13 amino acids. The origin of this receptor is a man between 45 and 60 years old with active or convalescent COVID-19. J is TRBJ2-2 and V is TRBV5-5; TRBD2 is a possible D gene (5 bases). The sequenced material came from peripheral blood. The CDR3: CASSRGVPGELFF. The CDR3 nucleotides read TGTGCCAGCAGCCGGGGTGTCCCGGGGGAGCTGTTTTTT.